The 13 T cell receptor beta chains listed next were all sequenced from one sample in a study of cytomegalovirus exposure and HLA in healthy donors. With 60 Vbeta and 13 Jbeta primers, the PCR was carried out. Libraries were prepared by immunoSEQ multiplex PCR; TCRdb keeps only in-frame clonotypes and omits some of them. The sample contains 150,000 to 200,000 clones, roughly 65% of which appear only once. The sequenced sample consisted of PBMCs. These TCRs come from a man younger than 35 in good health and CMV-seropositive.

The V and J genes are TRBV11-3 and TRBJ1-1; 7 bases line up with TRBD1. CDR1 is SGHNT and CDR2 is YENEEA in the germline V gene. The V segment lost 5 bases and the J segment 0 bases; nucleotides outside the gene matches: 9. This CDR3 has 16 amino acids. The CDR3 here is CASSPGGVWMNTEAFF. The DNA for the CDR3 is TGTGCCAGCAGCCCAGGGGGAGTTTGGATGAACACTGAAGCTTTCTTT.

The chain recombines TRBV11-2 with TRBJ2-5, with D unresolved. Germline V gene data show CDR1 as SGHAT and CDR2 as FQNNGV. The V gene lost 4 bases and the J gene lost 5 bases, with 20 bases spanning the gap. The CDR3 sequence is 16 residues long. CDR3 protein: CASSSGNGKKEETQYF. The CDR3, as DNA: TGTGCCAGCAGCTCCGGCAACGGCAAAAAGGAGGAGACCCAGTACTTC.

V is TRBV18 and J is TRBJ1-5; D is undetermined. Germline V gene lookup returns CDR1 KGHSH and CDR2 LQKENI. The V gene lost 2 bases and the J gene lost 4 bases, with 12 bases spanning the gap. The CDR3 runs to 15 residues. The CDR3 DNA reads TGTGCCAGCTCACCAGACGGGGTTGGGAATCAGCCCCAGCATTTT. Protein product: CASSPDGVGNQPQHF.

The chain has TRBV27 and TRBJ2-1; possibly TRBD1 for D (6 bases). Trimming removed 3 bases from V and 7 bases from J, with 7 bases in between. The CDR3 is 12 amino acids. Per germline, CDR1 MNHEY and CDR2 SMNVEV (reference sequence). The CDR3 sequence is CASSFTGNEQFF. The CDR3 region has the DNA TGTGCCAGCAGTTTTACAGGGAATGAGCAGTTCTTC.

J is TRBJ1-2 and V is TRBV28; perhaps TRBD1 as D (5 bases). V was cut by 5 bases and J by 4 bases, with 41 bases left in between. This CDR3 region has 23 residues. Germline V gives CDR1 MDHEN, CDR2 SYDVKM. CDR3 residues: CASSNLTPNGGFAPSLLFYGYTF. The CDR3, as DNA: TGTGCCAGCAGTAACCTCACCCCAAACGGGGGATTTGCGCCCTCCCTCTTATTCTATGGCTACACCTTC.

This clone was seen a single time. J is TRBJ2-3 and V is TRBV30, with 10 positions matching TRBD2. Germline V gene sequence: CDR1 GTSNPN, CDR2 SVGIG (reference sequence). The CDR3 extends over 19 amino acids. Trimming removed 0 bases from V and 1 base from J; junction bases left unmatched: 13. The CDR3 bases are TGTGCCTGGAGTGTTAGGCTTAGCGGGAGGCCCCTCGGCACAGATACGCAGTATTTT. Its protein product is CAWSVRLSGRPLGTDTQYF.

This chain uses TRBV19 with TRBJ1-1; 7 nucleotides agree with TRBD1. The CDR3 sequence is 16 residues long. Germline assignment: CDR1 LNHDA and CDR2 SQIVND (reference sequence). With V trimmed by 4 bases and J by 4 bases, 12 bases remained unmatched. CDR3: CASSRISKGAPTEAFF. The CDR3 DNA is TGTGCCAGTAGTAGGATATCGAAGGGGGCTCCCACTGAAGCTTTCTTT.

The chain has TRBV28 and TRBJ2-1; D unclear. The CDR3 covers 14 residues. The V gene lost 8 bases and the J gene lost 0 bases, with 11 bases spanning the gap. Germline V CDR1 and CDR2: MDHEN, SYDVKM. CDR3 sequence (DNA): TGTGCCAGCGTCGGCGGCAGCTCCTACAATGAGCAGTTCTTC. Its protein is CASVGGSSYNEQFF.

A few counts support this clone. V usage is TRBV4-2 and J usage is TRBJ2-5; perhaps TRBD1 as D (6 bases). Germline lookup yields CDR1 LGHNA and CDR2 YNFKEQ. This CDR3 is 16 amino acids long. V was pared by 3 bases and J by 1 base, with 15 bases between. The CDR3 sequence: CASSQGRGQTQETQYF. CDR3 in DNA: TGTGCCAGCAGCCAGGGTCGAGGACAGACCCAAGAGACCCAGTACTTC.

This clone was observed a few times. The sample carries other DNA sequences with the same CDR3. This chain joins TRBV14 and TRBJ1-1; D not resolved. CDR1 and CDR2 from the germline V gene are SGHDN and FVKESK. CDR3 size: 12 residues. V was pared by 0 bases and J by 5 bases, with 4 bases between. CDR3 sequence reads: CASSQDYTEAFF. The CDR3 nucleotides are TGTGCCAGCAGCCAAGATTATACTGAAGCTTTCTTT.

This clone has a handful of counts. V usage is TRBV11-2 and J usage is TRBJ2-1, with TRBD2 identical over 8 bases. The CDR3 length is 16 residues. Germline V gene sequence: CDR1 SGHAT, CDR2 FQNNGV. Unmatched junction bases numbered 13, after V lost 3 bases and J lost 9 bases. The CDR3 sequence is CASSFLTAGASGEQFF. CDR3 in DNA: TGTGCCAGCAGCTTCTTGACAGCGGGAGCGTCCGGTGAGCAGTTCTTC. Variable domain in full (rest from reference TRBV11-2 and TRBJ2-1): EAGVAQSPRYKIIEKRQSVAFWCNPISGHATLYWYQQILGQGPKLLIQFQNNGVVDDSQLPKDRFSAERLKGVDSTLKIQPAKLEDSAVYLCASSFLTAGASGEQFFGPGTRLTVL.

V is TRBV7-9 and J is TRBJ2-1; TRBD2 matches 8 bases. V trimming: 5 bases; J trimming: 8 bases; junction bases outside the gene matches: 11. This CDR3 comprises 15 residues. Germline CDR1 reads SEHNR; CDR2 reads FQNEAQ (reference sequence). The DNA of the CDR3 is TGTGCCAGCAGCGCCACTAGCGGACCTTTGCATGAGCAGTTCTTC. Its protein product is CASSATSGPLHEQFF.

The gene calls are TRBV6-5 and TRBJ1-3; D gene ambiguous. V lost 6 bases to trimming and J lost 0 bases, with 6 bases between them. The CDR3 is 13 amino acids. Germline loops: CDR1 MNHEY, CDR2 SVGAGI. This CDR3 reads CASRRYSGNTIYF. In DNA form, the CDR3 reads TGTGCCAGCAGGAGATACTCTGGAAACACCATATATTTT.